The 5 T cell receptor beta chains presented below share a single source sample, sequenced in a study of blood T cell repertoires in COVID-19. Generated by immunoSEQ multiplex PCR, the TCRdb table keeps only in-frame clones and is missing some. This sample has tens of thousands of clones; around four fifths occur once, and the top ten carry approximately 2.6%. The sample consisted of peripheral blood. Receptors were obtained from a man in his fifties or sixties with acute or convalescent COVID-19.

The chain has TRBV6-1 and TRBJ2-3; 7 bases fit TRBD2. This CDR3 spans 16 amino acids. V was clipped by 2 bases and J by 0 bases; unmatched bases: 5. CDR1 and CDR2 (germline): MNHNS, SASEGT. The CDR3 DNA sequence: TGTGCCAGCAGTGAATTTAGCGGGTTAAGCACAGATACGCAGTATTTT. It specifies CASSEFSGLSTDTQYF.

This clone has just a few counts. The V gene is TRBV28, the J gene TRBJ2-1; the D gene is possibly TRBD2 (6 bases). Trimming removed 2 bases from V and 0 bases from J, with 8 bases in between. This CDR3 comprises 15 residues. CDR1 is MDHEN, CDR2 SYDVKM, per germline. In DNA form, the CDR3 reads TGTGCCAGCAGTTTAGCGGGAATCTCCTACAATGAGCAGTTCTTC. Its protein product is CASSLAGISYNEQFF.

J is TRBJ1-4 and V is TRBV29-1; D may be TRBD1 (5 bases). Germline V gene data show CDR1 as SQVTM and CDR2 as ANQGSEA. The CDR3 totals 16 residues. With 7 bases removed from V and 4 bases from J, the gap between germline ends came to 22 bases. This CDR3 is CSAAGDSLVDNEKLFF. Here the CDR3 DNA reads TGCAGCGCCGCCGGGGACTCCCTGGTTGATAATGAAAAACTGTTTTTT.

This chain connects TRBV3-1 (or the pseudogene TRBV3-2) to TRBJ1-4, with TRBD1 matching over 11 bases. This CDR3 is 15 amino acids long. V was clipped by 8 bases and J by 8 bases; unmatched bases: 10. CDR1 and CDR2 (germline): LGHDT, YNNKEL (reference sequence). The chain's CDR3 is CASSFPGQGVEKLFF. The CDR3 DNA is TGTGCCAGCTCTTTCCCGGGACAGGGGGTGGAAAAACTGTTTTTT.

The chain links TRBV18 to TRBJ2-2, with D uncertain. Trimming left V 2 bases short and J 6 bases short, with 4 bases between. Germline V gene sequence: CDR1 KGHSH, CDR2 LQKENI. There are 12 residues in the CDR3. Here the CDR3 reads CASSPIAGELFF. The CDR3 DNA reads TGTGCCAGCTCACCAATAGCCGGGGAGCTGTTTTTT.